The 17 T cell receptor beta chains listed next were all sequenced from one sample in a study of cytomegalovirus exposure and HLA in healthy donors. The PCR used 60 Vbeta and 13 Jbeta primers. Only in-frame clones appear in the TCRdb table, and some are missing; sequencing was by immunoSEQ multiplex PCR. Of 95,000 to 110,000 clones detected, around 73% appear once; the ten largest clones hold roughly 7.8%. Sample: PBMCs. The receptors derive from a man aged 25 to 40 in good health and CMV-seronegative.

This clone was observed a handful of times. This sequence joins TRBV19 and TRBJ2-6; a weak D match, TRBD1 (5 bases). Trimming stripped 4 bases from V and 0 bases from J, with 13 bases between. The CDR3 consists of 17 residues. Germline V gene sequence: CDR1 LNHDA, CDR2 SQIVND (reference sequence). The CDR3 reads CASSSQGGNSGANVLTF. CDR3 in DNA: TGTGCCAGTAGTAGCCAGGGCGGTAACTCTGGGGCCAACGTCCTGACTTTC.

DNA of the CDR3: TGTGCCAGCAGCGCCAGCGCGGTAGAGCAGTTCTTC. This codes for CASSASAVEQFF. The chain carries TRBV6-6 and TRBJ2-1; D call uncertain. The CDR3 runs to 12 residues. Between the trimmed V and J ends, which lost 6 bases and 10 bases, there was a span of 13 bases. Looked up from germline, CDR1 is MNHNY and CDR2 is SVGAGI (reference sequence).

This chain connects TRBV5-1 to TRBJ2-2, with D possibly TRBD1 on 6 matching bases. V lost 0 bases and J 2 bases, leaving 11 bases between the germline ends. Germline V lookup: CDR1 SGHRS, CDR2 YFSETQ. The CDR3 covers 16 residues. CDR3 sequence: CASSLAQGFNTGELFF. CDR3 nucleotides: TGCGCCAGCAGCTTGGCACAGGGTTTTAACACCGGGGAGCTGTTTTTT.

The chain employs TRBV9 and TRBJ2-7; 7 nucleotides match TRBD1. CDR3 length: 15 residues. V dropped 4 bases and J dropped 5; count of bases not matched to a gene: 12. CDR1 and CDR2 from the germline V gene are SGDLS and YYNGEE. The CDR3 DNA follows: TGTGCCAGCAGCTCTCTAGAGGGGGCCTGGGACGAGCAGTACTTC. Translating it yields CASSSLEGAWDEQYF.

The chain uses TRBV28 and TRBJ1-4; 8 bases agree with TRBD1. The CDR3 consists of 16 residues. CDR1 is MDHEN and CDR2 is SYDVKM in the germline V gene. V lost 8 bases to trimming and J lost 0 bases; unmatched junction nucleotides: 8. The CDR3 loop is CASHSTGDATNEKLFF. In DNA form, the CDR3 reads TGTGCCAGCCATTCGACAGGGGATGCAACTAATGAAAAACTGTTTTTT.

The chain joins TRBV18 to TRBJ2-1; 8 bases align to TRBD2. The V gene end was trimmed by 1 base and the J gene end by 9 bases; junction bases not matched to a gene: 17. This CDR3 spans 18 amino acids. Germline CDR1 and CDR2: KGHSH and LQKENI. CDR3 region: CASSPLPTSSGSVGEQFF. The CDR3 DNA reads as TGTGCCAGCTCACCACTCCCTACGTCGAGCGGGAGCGTCGGTGAGCAGTTCTTC.

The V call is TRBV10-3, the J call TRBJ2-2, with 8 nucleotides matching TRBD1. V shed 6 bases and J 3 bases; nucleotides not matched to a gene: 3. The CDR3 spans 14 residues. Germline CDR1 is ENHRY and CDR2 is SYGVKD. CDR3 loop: CAISGGQDTGELFF. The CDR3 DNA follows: TGTGCCATCAGCGGGGGACAGGACACCGGGGAGCTGTTTTTT.

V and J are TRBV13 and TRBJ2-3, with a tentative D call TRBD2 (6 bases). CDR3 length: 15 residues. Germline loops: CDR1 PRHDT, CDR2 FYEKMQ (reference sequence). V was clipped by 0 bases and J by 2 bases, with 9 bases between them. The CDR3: CASSLGTRYTDTQYF. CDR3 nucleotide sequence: TGTGCCAGCAGCTTAGGGACTAGATACACAGATACGCAGTATTTT. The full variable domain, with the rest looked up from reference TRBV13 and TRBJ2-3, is AAGVIQSPRHLIKEKRETATLKCYPIPRHDTVYWYQQGPGQDPQFLISFYEKMQSDKGSIPDRFSAQQFSDYHSELNMSSLELGDSALYFCASSLGTRYTDTQYFGPGTRLTVL.

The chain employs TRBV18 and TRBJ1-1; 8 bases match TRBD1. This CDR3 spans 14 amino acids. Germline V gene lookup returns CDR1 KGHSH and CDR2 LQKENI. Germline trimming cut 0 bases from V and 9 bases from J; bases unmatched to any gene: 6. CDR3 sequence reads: CASSPPGQERKAFF. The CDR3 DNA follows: TGTGCCAGCTCACCACCGGGACAGGAGAGAAAAGCTTTCTTT.

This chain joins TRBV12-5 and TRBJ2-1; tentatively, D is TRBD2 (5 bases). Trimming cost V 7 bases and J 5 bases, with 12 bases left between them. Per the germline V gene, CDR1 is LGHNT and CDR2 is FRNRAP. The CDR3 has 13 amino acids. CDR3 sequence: CASARGRDNEQFF. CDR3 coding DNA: TGTGCTAGTGCTCGGGGAAGAGACAATGAGCAGTTCTTC.

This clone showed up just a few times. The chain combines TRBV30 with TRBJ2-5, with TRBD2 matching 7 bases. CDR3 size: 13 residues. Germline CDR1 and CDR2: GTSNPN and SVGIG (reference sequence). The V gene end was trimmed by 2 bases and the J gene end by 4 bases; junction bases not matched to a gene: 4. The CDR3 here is CAWSSGGRETQYF. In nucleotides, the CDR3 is TGTGCCTGGAGTTCCGGGGGGAGAGAGACCCAGTACTTC.

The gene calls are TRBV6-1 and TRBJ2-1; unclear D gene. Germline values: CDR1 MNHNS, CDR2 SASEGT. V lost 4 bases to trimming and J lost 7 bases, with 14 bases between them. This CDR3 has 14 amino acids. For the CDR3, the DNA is TGTGCCAGCAGTGGAACGGTATTGGAGAATGAGCAGTTCTTC. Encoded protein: CASSGTVLENEQFF.

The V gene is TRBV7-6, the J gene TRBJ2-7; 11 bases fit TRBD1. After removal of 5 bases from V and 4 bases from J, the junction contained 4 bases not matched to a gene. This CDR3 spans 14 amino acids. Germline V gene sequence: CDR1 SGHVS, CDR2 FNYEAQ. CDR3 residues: CASSRDRGAYEQYF. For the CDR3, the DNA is TGTGCCAGCAGCCGGGACAGGGGGGCGTACGAGCAGTACTTC.

CDR3 DNA sequence: TGTGCCATCAGTCCAGCCCGGGGACAGGGCTCCACCGGGGAGCTGTTTTTT. It specifies CAISPARGQGSTGELFF. This rearrangement joins TRBV10-3 to TRBJ2-2; 9 bases are a match to TRBD1. Germline trimming cut 5 bases from V and 4 bases from J; bases unmatched to any gene: 11. The CDR3 runs to 17 residues. Germline values: CDR1 ENHRY, CDR2 SYGVKD.

In DNA form, the CDR3 reads TGTGCCAGCAGTTTAGAGTCGGAGGGAAGGGAGATGAACACTGAAGCTTTCTTT. As protein: CASSLESEGREMNTEAFF. V and J are TRBV27 and TRBJ1-1, with D hard to call. Trimming removed 2 bases at V and 0 bases at J, with 19 bases between. The CDR3 is 18 residues long. Germline assignment: CDR1 MNHEY and CDR2 SMNVEV (reference sequence).

CDR3 sequence reads: CASSADRVEQPQHF. The CDR3 DNA reads TGTGCCAGCAGTGCCGACAGGGTAGAGCAGCCCCAGCATTTT. The rearrangement uses TRBV2 and TRBJ1-5; 7 nucleotides agree with TRBD1. Trimming at V came to 4 bases and at J to 7 bases, leaving 7 bases not matched to a gene. The CDR3 totals 14 residues. Germline values: CDR1 SNHLY, CDR2 FYNNEI.

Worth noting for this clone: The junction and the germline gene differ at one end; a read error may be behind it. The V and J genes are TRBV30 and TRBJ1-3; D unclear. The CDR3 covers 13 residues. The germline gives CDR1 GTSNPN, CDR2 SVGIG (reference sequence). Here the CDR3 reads CAWTRSGGNTIYF. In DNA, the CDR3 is TGTGCGTGGACCCGTTCAGGCGGAAACACCATATATTTT.